The next 26 T cell receptor beta chains were all read from a single sample in a study of blood T cell repertoires in COVID-19. Using immunoSEQ multiplex PCR, the repertoire was profiled, and TCRdb retains in-frame clones only, with some absent. The table includes 150,000 to 200,000 clones, roughly 90% detected once. The material sequenced was peripheral blood. These receptors were collected from an older woman with acute or convalescent COVID-19.

In its sample, this clone was seen once. The chain has TRBV18 and TRBJ2-3; 7 bases are shared with TRBD1. V was clipped by 5 bases and J by 4 bases; unmatched bases: 12. The CDR3 contains 16 residues. Germline loops: CDR1 KGHSH, CDR2 LQKENI. Here the CDR3 reads CASSSITGQSSDTQYF. The CDR3 coding sequence is TGTGCCAGCTCATCGATCACGGGACAGAGTTCAGATACGCAGTATTTT. Filled out from reference TRBV18 and TRBJ2-3, the complete variable domain reads NAGVMQNPRHLVRRRGQEARLRCSPMKGHSHVYWYRQLPEEGLKFMVYLQKENIIDESGMPKERFSAEFPKEGPSILRIQQVVRGDSAAYFCASSSITGQSSDTQYFGPGTRLTVL.

The V and J genes are TRBV5-1 and TRBJ2-7; TRBD1 matches at 8 bases. The germline gives CDR1 SGHRS, CDR2 YFSETQ. CDR3 size: 15 residues. Trimming at V came to 0 bases and at J to 3 bases, leaving 5 bases not matched to a gene. CDR3 residues: CASSLAMTGVYEQYF. The CDR3 bases are TGCGCCAGCAGCTTGGCCATGACAGGGGTCTACGAGCAGTACTTC.

This chain links TRBV14 with TRBJ2-5, with 7 bases lining up with TRBD1. The ends lost 4 bases at V and 4 bases at J; junction bases unmatched: 15. This CDR3 contains 17 residues. In germline, CDR1 is SGHDN, CDR2 FVKESK. CDR3 residues: CASSPSPERGRRETQYF. The CDR3 DNA sequence: TGTGCCAGCAGCCCCTCCCCGGAAAGGGGGCGCAGAGAGACCCAGTACTTC.

The chain employs TRBV19 and TRBJ2-1, with D perhaps TRBD2 (5 bases). Germline V CDR1 and CDR2: LNHDA, SQIVND (reference sequence). V lost 4 bases and J lost 7, with 14 bases in between. The CDR3 consists of 14 residues. CDR3 region: CASSTADGINEQFF. CDR3 in DNA: TGTGCCAGTAGTACCGCGGACGGGATTAATGAGCAGTTCTTC. Full variable domain (rest looked up from reference TRBV19 and TRBJ2-1): DGGITQSPKYLFRKEGQNVTLSCEQNLNHDAMYWYRQDPGQGLRLIYYSQIVNDFQKGDIAEGYSVSREKKESFPLTVTSAQKNPTAFYLCASSTADGINEQFFGPGTRLTVL.

This rearrangement joins TRBV7-2 to TRBJ2-1; 8 nucleotides align to TRBD2. CDR3 size: 16 residues. The trim removed 4 bases at V and 0 bases at J, leaving 5 bases unmatched. From germline, CDR1 is SGHTA and CDR2 FQGNSA. The CDR3 sequence: CASSSSGPSSYNEQFF. Here the CDR3 DNA reads TGTGCCAGCAGCTCTAGCGGGCCCAGCTCCTACAATGAGCAGTTCTTC. Full variable domain (remainder filled in from reference TRBV7-2 and TRBJ2-1): GAGVSQSPSNKVTEKGKDVELRCDPISGHTALYWYRQSLGQGLEFLIYFQGNSAPDKSGLPSDRFSAERTGGSVSTLTIQRTQQEDSAVYLCASSSSGPSSYNEQFFGPGTRLTVL.

CDR3 sequence reads: CATRSRSTALNEQYF. The DNA of the CDR3 is TGTGCCACTAGGTCCCGGAGTACGGCGTTGAACGAGCAGTACTTC. The chain employs TRBV28 and TRBJ2-7; D uncertain. The CDR3 spans 15 residues. V lost 10 bases and J lost 5, with 24 bases in between. Germline values: CDR1 MDHEN, CDR2 SYDVKM. The full variable domain, with the rest looked up from reference TRBV28 and TRBJ2-7, is DVKVTQSSRYLVKRTGEKVFLECVQDMDHENMFWYRQDPGLGLRLIYFSYDVKMKEKGDIPEGYSVSREKKERFSLILESASTNQTSMYLCATRSRSTALNEQYFGPGTRLTVT.

This clone was seen just once. The chain couples TRBV6-5 to TRBJ1-1; 9 positions agree with TRBD1. This CDR3 contains 14 residues. J lost 7 bases, V lost 8 bases, and 11 bases had no gene match. Looked up from germline, CDR1 is MNHEY and CDR2 is SVGAGI. CDR3 region: CASAKDRGGHEAFF. CDR3 DNA sequence: TGTGCCAGCGCTAAGGACAGGGGAGGGCATGAAGCTTTCTTT.

This rearrangement joins TRBV20-1 to TRBJ2-1, with TRBD2 identical over 7 bases. There are 16 residues in the CDR3. Trimming removed 3 bases from V and 5 bases from J; junction bases left unmatched: 13. From germline, CDR1 is DFQATT and CDR2 SNEGSKA (reference sequence). CDR3 sequence (DNA): TGCAGTGCTAGTTCCCCCGGGACTGGGACTAACAATGAGCAGTTCTTC. It encodes CSASSPGTGTNNEQFF.

Turning to this clone: In the same sample, other DNA sequences code for this CDR3. This chain links TRBV18 with TRBJ2-1, with 8 bases identical to TRBD1. Germline loops: CDR1 KGHSH, CDR2 LQKENI. The V segment lost 4 bases and the J segment 4 bases; nucleotides outside the gene matches: 0. The CDR3 runs to 13 residues. As DNA, the CDR3 is TGTGCCAGCTCACGACAGGGGTACAATGAGCAGTTCTTC. Its translation is CASSRQGYNEQFF.

The chain links TRBV7-2 to TRBJ2-7; D may be TRBD2 (5 bases). CDR3 size: 15 residues. The germline V gene encodes CDR1 SGHTA and CDR2 FQGNSA. V was shortened by 8 bases and J by 2 bases, with 19 bases between the two germline ends. CDR3 in amino acids: CASSPSISKAYEQYF. CDR3 DNA: TGTGCCAGCTCCCCTAGCATTTCAAAAGCCTACGAGCAGTACTTC.

The gene calls are TRBV5-1 and TRBJ1-1; 9 positions match TRBD1. The germline V gene has CDR1 SGHRS and CDR2 YFSETQ. This CDR3 has 16 residues. Trimming cost V 3 bases and J 5 bases; bases outside gene matches: 11. The CDR3 here is CASSWTGAGQGTEAFF. The DNA for the CDR3 is TGCGCCAGCAGCTGGACAGGGGCCGGGCAGGGGACTGAAGCTTTCTTT.

V usage is TRBV2 and J usage is TRBJ1-1; weak D call: TRBD1 (6 bases). V was shortened by 5 bases and J by 5 bases, with 12 bases between the two germline ends. The CDR3 runs to 13 residues. Germline CDR1 and CDR2: SNHLY and FYNNEI. The DNA for the CDR3 is TGTGCCAGCAGTTGGACAGAGTCAACTGAAGCTTTCTTT. It translates to CASSWTESTEAFF.

This rearrangement joins TRBV2 to TRBJ2-1, with 11 bases lining up with TRBD2. Germline V gene sequence: CDR1 SNHLY, CDR2 FYNNEI. This CDR3 region has 19 residues. The junction had 17 bases not matched to a gene; V was cut back by 6 bases and J by 4 bases. CDR3 DNA sequence: TGTGCCAGCAGGGACAGGGGACGTTTCCTAGCGGGGGGATACAATGAGCAGTTCTTC. It yields the protein CASRDRGRFLAGGYNEQFF.

This chain connects TRBV5-6 to TRBJ1-6; no clear D. The CDR3 runs 19 residues. V lost 4 bases, J lost 0 bases, and 20 bases lay in between. The germline V gene has CDR1 SGHDT and CDR2 YYEEEE. The CDR3 nucleotides read TGTGCCAGCAGCGAGGGTCAATTTCTGGGATCCTCCTATAATTCACCCCTCCACTTT. It encodes CASSEGQFLGSSYNSPLHF.

V is TRBV14 and J is TRBJ2-7, with TRBD1 identical over 10 bases. This CDR3 region has 14 residues. The V and J ends lost 1 base and 6 bases, in that order; junction bases with no gene match: 3. Germline V gives CDR1 SGHDN, CDR2 FVKESK. CDR3 coding DNA: TGTGCCAGCAGCCAAGGGGGACAGGGGATCGAGCAGTACTTC. Its protein product is CASSQGGQGIEQYF.

This chain uses TRBV11-3 with TRBJ2-1; 8 nucleotides match TRBD1. The V gene end was trimmed by 4 bases and the J gene end by 9 bases; junction bases not matched to a gene: 11. CDR3 length: 15 residues. The germline CDR1 and CDR2 sequences are SGHNT and YENEEA. The CDR3 bases are TGTGCCAGCAGCTCCGGACAGGGAGATATGGGTGAGCAGTTCTTC. It encodes CASSSGQGDMGEQFF. The full variable domain, with the rest looked up from reference TRBV11-3 and TRBJ2-1, is EAGVVQSPRYKIIEKKQPVAFWCNPISGHNTLYWYLQNLGQGPELLIRYENEEAVDDSQLPKDRFSAERLKGVDSTLKIQPAELGDSAVYLCASSSGQGDMGEQFFGPGTRLTVL.

V is TRBV6-5 and J is TRBJ2-7; 9 positions agree with TRBD2. This CDR3 region has 16 residues. With 0 bases clipped from V and 2 bases from J, the junction kept 5 bases outside the gene matches. Germline V gene data show CDR1 as MNHEY and CDR2 as SVGAGI. The CDR3 spells CASSYSRLAETYEQYF. CDR3 DNA: TGTGCCAGCAGTTACTCGAGACTAGCGGAAACCTACGAGCAGTACTTC.

This clone was observed once. V and J are TRBV19 and TRBJ1-2; 9 bases are a match to TRBD1. The length of the CDR3 is 15 residues. The germline CDR1 and CDR2 sequences are LNHDA and SQIVND (reference sequence). V lost 4 bases and J lost 4; bases outside the gene matches: 7. CDR3 residues: CASSNQGQGSYGYTF. CDR3 sequence (DNA): TGTGCCAGTAGTAACCAGGGACAGGGATCCTATGGCTACACCTTC.

This clone appeared a few times. J is TRBJ2-1 and V is TRBV28, with D tentatively TRBD1 (5 bases). The CDR3 is 12 amino acids. V lost 5 bases and J 5 bases, leaving 7 bases between the germline ends. Germline V gene data show CDR1 as MDHEN and CDR2 as SYDVKM. This CDR3 is CASSPRDNEQFF. In DNA form, the CDR3 reads TGTGCCAGCAGTCCCAGGGACAATGAGCAGTTCTTC.

This clone showed up just a few times. This sequence joins TRBV12-3 or TRBV12-4 and TRBJ1-5; D gene uncertain. The CDR3 spans 13 residues. V was clipped by 3 bases and J by 4 bases, with 7 bases between them. CDR3 coding DNA: TGTGCCAGCAGTTTCGGAGGGAATCAGCCCCAGCATTTT. This gives the protein CASSFGGNQPQHF.

For the CDR3, the DNA is TGTGCCAGCAGCCCGACCGGGGGGCCGTCCTACGAGCAGTACTTC. Its protein is CASSPTGGPSYEQYF. V is TRBV6-5 and J is TRBJ2-7; the D gene is possibly TRBD2 (7 bases). V lost 6 bases and J lost 1, with 16 bases in between. The germline V gene has CDR1 MNHEY and CDR2 SVGAGI. The CDR3 spans 15 residues.

This rearrangement joins TRBV28 to TRBJ2-7, with D possibly TRBD2 on 6 matching bases. CDR3 size: 15 residues. The V and J ends lost 3 bases and 4 bases respectively, with 16 bases between them. Germline CDR1 and CDR2: MDHEN and SYDVKM. The CDR3 nucleotides are TGTGCCAGCAGTTTGCGGGGAAGCCAAGGGTACGAGCAGTACTTC. This gives the protein CASSLRGSQGYEQYF. Full variable domain (rest looked up from reference TRBV28 and TRBJ2-7): DVKVTQSSRYLVKRTGEKVFLECVQDMDHENMFWYRQDPGLGLRLIYFSYDVKMKEKGDIPEGYSVSREKKERFSLILESASTNQTSMYLCASSLRGSQGYEQYFGPGTRLTVT.

This chain joins TRBV9 and TRBJ2-3; TRBD2 matches 9 bases. The CDR3 sequence is 15 residues long. After removal of 4 bases from V and 4 bases from J, the junction contained 7 bases not matched to a gene. CDR1 SGDLS and CDR2 YYNGEE come from the germline V gene. The CDR3 reads CASSPRREGADTQYF. The CDR3 DNA is TGTGCCAGCAGCCCCCGGCGGGAGGGGGCAGATACGCAGTATTTT.

The V and J genes are TRBV6-6 and TRBJ1-1; 7 positions agree with TRBD1. CDR1 and CDR2 (germline): MNHNY, SVGAGI (reference sequence). Trimming at V came to 0 bases and at J to 4 bases, leaving 5 bases not matched to a gene. The CDR3 length is 15 residues. CDR3 nucleotide sequence: TGTGCCAGCAGTTACTCGACAGGGAGAGTCACTGAAGCTTTCTTT. It yields the protein CASSYSTGRVTEAFF.

This clone was recorded only once. The chain recombines TRBV5-1 with TRBJ2-3, with D maybe TRBD1 (5 bases). Trimming shortened V by 4 bases and J by 7 bases, and 10 bases separated the two germline ends. Germline lookup yields CDR1 SGHRS and CDR2 YFSETQ. The CDR3 covers 12 residues. CDR3 DNA: TGCGCCAGCAGCGTGGACATTTATACGCAGTATTTT. Protein: CASSVDIYTQYF.

This chain joins TRBV6-2 or TRBV6-3 and TRBJ1-1, with 7 bases matching TRBD1. Germline V gene data show CDR1 as MNHEY and CDR2 as SVGEGT. The CDR3 spans 14 residues. V lost 4 bases and J lost 4; bases outside the gene matches: 6. CDR3 sequence (DNA): TGTGCCAGCAGTTCCCGACAGGGAATCACTGAAGCTTTCTTT. The encoded protein is CASSSRQGITEAFF.